The entry below describes one T cell receptor beta chain. Its antigen is unidentified. The entry originates in a study of graft-versus-host responses after intestinal transplantation. Points from the study as a whole: Early post-transplant HvG declines were associated with peak circulating GvH clone levels. Among recipient marrow samples, GvH clones were found; some appeared first in ileum or blood.

CDR1 is SGHAT, CDR2 FQNNGV, per germline. This CDR3 is 17 amino acids long. Germline trimming cut 5 bases from V and 9 bases from J; bases unmatched to any gene: 16. Method: immunoSEQ multiplex PCR; TCRdb's copy keeps in-frame clones and lacks some. The repertoire holds more than 70,000 clones, with around 90% as singletons. The source of this sequence is a human donor who received an intestinal transplant. The chain uses TRBV11-2 and TRBJ2-1, with TRBD2 matching over 10 bases. The sample here was unstimulated CD4+ T cells sorted from spleen or lymph node cells, taken before intestinal transplant. As DNA, the CDR3 is TGTGCCAGCAGCCCTCGACCGGGCAGCGGGGGGGCGGTTGAGCAGTTCTTC. Protein sequence: CASSPRPGSGGAVEQFF.